This T cell receptor beta chain was sequenced for a study of technical replicates of blood from several donors. TCRdb's copy holds only in-frame clones and misses some; the assay was immunoSEQ multiplex PCR. The sample consists of fewer than 95,000 clones, more than 85% of them appearing once. Specimen: T cells isolated from PBMCs. The sequence was collected from a human donor in good health.

CDR3 sequence reads: CASSGQPNTEAFF. In nucleotides, the CDR3 is TGTGCCAGCAGCGGACAGCCGAACACTGAAGCTTTCTTT. This rearrangement joins TRBV27 to TRBJ1-1, with D possibly TRBD1 on 6 matching bases. CDR3 length: 13 amino acids. Germline V gives CDR1 MNHEY, CDR2 SMNVEV (reference sequence). V was pared by 6 bases and J by 1 base, with 9 bases between.